This TCR beta chain was sequenced for a study of cytomegalovirus exposure and HLA in healthy donors. As regards this clone: Its antigen is as yet unknown.

With 60 Vbeta and 13 Jbeta primers, the PCR was carried out. Profiling relied on immunoSEQ multiplex PCR, and the TCRdb table lists in-frame clones only, not all of them. This table holds about 40,000 clones. The germline V gene encodes CDR1 SEHNR and CDR2 FQNEAQ (reference sequence). Trimming stripped 5 bases from V and 6 bases from J, with 13 bases between. The length of the CDR3 is 14 residues. Study results and limitations: Per published accounts, TCR beta sequences correctly predicted the HLA-A and HLA-B alleles of most subjects.

This chain joins TRBV7-9 and TRBJ2-2; D might be TRBD2 (5 bases). The sample was PBMCs. This clonotype was obtained from a male donor in good health and CMV-seronegative. The DNA for the CDR3 is TGTGCCAGCAGCCTTACTAGAGGGTCCGGGGAGCTGTTTTTT. Its protein is CASSLTRGSGELFF.